The T cell receptor beta chain under discussion was sequenced for a study of blood T cells in healthy people across ages. The overall study: About one barcoded beta molecule per two T cells was captured by template switching. Findings of the study overall: Long-lived donors had more naive CD4+ cells and higher diversity than aged donors.

PCR was performed a second time for about 6 to 12 cycles using a sample-barcoded 5' primer and a J-beta primer mix. TCRdb reanalysed the 5' RACE reads using MiXCR and keeps one entry per CDR3 protein. The sample has approximately 730,000 distinct CDR3 sequences; approximately 39% are singletons. CDR3 size: 13 residues. Looked up from germline, CDR1 is DFQATT and CDR2 is SNEGSKA (reference sequence). The V and J ends lost 3 bases and 6 bases respectively, with 11 bases between them. Regarding this clonotype: Its antigen is unidentified.

The sample comprised blood. The chain combines TRBV20-1 with TRBJ1-4; D ambiguous. This sequence was found in a woman aged 60-75 years in good health. CDR3 in amino acids: CSARRAGDEKLFF. As DNA, the CDR3 is TGCAGTGCTAGGAGGGCTGGGGATGAAAAACTGTTTTTT.